A single sample is the source of the 32 T cell receptor beta chains below, sequenced in a study of identical twins. TCRdb re-analysed the 5' RACE reads in MiXCR, keeping a single row per CDR3 protein. The table lists around 250,000 distinct CDR3 sequences, 5.5% to 7% of them singletons. The same sample was also used in a study of yellow fever vaccine responses in identical twins.

Sequencing was carried out using memory (CD45RO+) T cells sorted from blood. These receptors originate from a woman between 18 and 29 years old in good health.

This clonotype was counted many times. The chain has TRBV12-3 or TRBV12-4 and TRBJ1-1; D call uncertain. Trimming removed 4 bases from V and 6 bases from J, with 15 bases in between. CDR3 length equals 14 residues. CDR3 residues: CASSSTRGEAEAFF. CDR3 DNA sequence: TGTGCCAGCAGTTCCACAAGAGGAGAGGCTGAAGCTTTCTTT.

The CDR3 region has the DNA TGTGCCAGCAGTCGTAGACTAGCGGGAGGCACAGATACGCAGTATTTT. The encoded protein is CASSRRLAGGTDTQYF. This sequence joins TRBV12-3 or TRBV12-4 and TRBJ2-3; 12 nucleotides align to TRBD2. There are 16 residues in the CDR3. V lost 5 bases to trimming and J lost 1 base; unmatched junction nucleotides: 4.

This clonotype came up many times. The chain uses TRBV7-3 and TRBJ2-1; 9 bases map to TRBD2. In germline, CDR1 is SGHTA, CDR2 FQGTGA. CDR3 length: 16 amino acids. V was pared by 1 base and J by 4 bases, with 5 bases of the junction left unmatched. CDR3 loop: CASSLNSAGGYNEQFF. In DNA form, the CDR3 reads TGTGCCAGCAGCTTAAACTCTGCGGGAGGGTACAATGAGCAGTTCTTC.

The rearrangement uses TRBV18 and TRBJ2-5; D might be TRBD1 (6 bases). The germline V and J ends were trimmed by 2 bases and 2 bases, with 21 bases remaining between them. This CDR3 region has 18 residues. CDR1 KGHSH and CDR2 LQKENI come from the germline V gene. The CDR3 bases are TGTGCCAGCTCACCAAGGGACATGACACAACGGGGACAAGAGACCCAGTACTTC. Translation gives CASSPRDMTQRGQETQYF.

J is TRBJ2-3 and V is TRBV15; no definite D call. The germline gives CDR1 LNHNV, CDR2 YYDKDF (reference sequence). The CDR3 has 14 amino acids. V lost 4 bases, J lost 0 bases, and 8 bases lay in between. The CDR3 region has the DNA TGTGCCACCAGCATGGGGTTTAGCACAGATACGCAGTATTTT. Translating it yields CATSMGFSTDTQYF.

The chain recombines TRBV20-1 with TRBJ2-1; the D is unclear. This CDR3 comprises 13 residues. Germline V CDR1 and CDR2: DFQATT, SNEGSKA (reference sequence). V was clipped by 5 bases and J by 6 bases, with 14 bases between them. The CDR3 bases are TGCAGTGCTCCGCACCTCACCCGCAATGAGCAGTTCTTC. Translated: CSAPHLTRNEQFF.

The chain recombines TRBV27 with TRBJ2-7; 12 positions agree with TRBD2. The V gene's germline CDR1 is MNHEY and CDR2 SMNVEV (reference sequence). This CDR3 contains 16 residues. V trimming: 0 bases; J trimming: 1 base; junction bases outside the gene matches: 1. CDR3 coding DNA: TGTGCCAGCAGTTTATCGGGGACTAGCGGGTCCTACGAGCAGTACTTC. Translation: CASSLSGTSGSYEQYF.

This clonotype was seen more than once but under ten times. This sequence joins TRBV20-1 and TRBJ2-1, with 10 positions matching TRBD2. This CDR3 has 16 residues. Germline V CDR1 and CDR2: DFQATT, SNEGSKA (reference sequence). Losses at the gene ends were 0 bases for V and 7 bases for J; bases not matched to a gene: 9. The CDR3 protein is CSARDVTSGDRNEQFF. CDR3 nucleotides: TGCAGTGCTAGAGATGTAACTAGCGGGGATAGGAATGAGCAGTTCTTC.

The sample holds a few counts of this clonotype. V gene TRBV5-5 combines with J gene TRBJ1-6; 9 bases map to TRBD1. The V segment lost 4 bases and the J segment 7 bases; nucleotides outside the gene matches: 6. The CDR3 consists of 15 residues. Germline lookup yields CDR1 SGHKS and CDR2 YYEKEE (reference sequence). DNA for the CDR3: TGTGCCAGCAGCCCGGGCGGGACAGGGAATTCACCCCTCCACTTT. It specifies CASSPGGTGNSPLHF.

This clonotype showed up many times. This chain connects TRBV11-2 to TRBJ2-4; 9 bases match TRBD1. Germline-derived CDR1 and CDR2 are SGHAT and FQNNGV. There are 18 residues in the CDR3. The ends lost 0 bases at V and 7 bases at J; junction bases unmatched: 13. This CDR3 is CASSLDPGQGRVENIQYF. Written as DNA, the CDR3 is TGTGCCAGCAGCTTAGATCCGGGACAGGGACGTGTTGAGAACATTCAGTACTTC.

The DNA of the CDR3 is TGTGCCAGCACCCCAATTGGAGGGACCCCTTACAATGAGCAGTTCTTC. It encodes CASTPIGGTPYNEQFF. This chain uses TRBV28 with TRBJ2-1; maybe TRBD2 (6 bases). Germline CDR1 MDHEN, CDR2 SYDVKM. The ends were cut back, 7 bases at V and 4 bases at J, with 20 bases in the middle. The CDR3 is made up of 16 amino acids.

V and J are TRBV5-1 and TRBJ2-2; no definite D call. Trimming took 3 bases from V and 1 from J, leaving 10 bases between them. The CDR3 extends over 15 amino acids. Looked up from germline, CDR1 is SGHRS and CDR2 is YFSETQ. The CDR3 DNA sequence: TGCGCCAGCAGCTCCTATGACGGGAACACCGGGGAGCTGTTTTTT. As protein: CASSSYDGNTGELFF.

V and J are TRBV18 and TRBJ2-1, with 7 bases that match TRBD1. V trimming: 0 bases; J trimming: 6 bases; junction bases outside the gene matches: 2. CDR1 and CDR2 (germline): KGHSH, LQKENI. This CDR3 contains 14 residues. The CDR3 region is CASSPPGQTNEQFF. The DNA of the CDR3 is TGTGCCAGCTCACCACCGGGACAGACCAATGAGCAGTTCTTC.

The chain carries TRBV4-1 and TRBJ1-3, with D maybe TRBD1 (6 bases). Germline V gives CDR1 MGHRA, CDR2 YSYEKL. The CDR3 runs to 15 residues. V lost 4 bases to trimming and J lost 1 base, with 11 bases between them. The CDR3 spells CASSPGQQSGNTIYF. The CDR3 region has the DNA TGCGCCAGCAGCCCAGGACAGCAGTCTGGAAACACCATATATTTT.

A few counts support this clonotype. This CDR3 is CASSRIGSAYNEQFF. The CDR3 nucleotides are TGTGCCAGCAGCCGGATAGGTTCAGCCTACAATGAGCAGTTCTTC. This chain connects TRBV11-1 to TRBJ2-1; D gene unclear. Germline CDR1 is SGHAT and CDR2 is FQDESV (reference sequence). The CDR3 is 15 amino acids. The V end was cut by 5 bases, the J end by 2 bases, with 13 bases between.

The rearrangement uses TRBV12-3 or TRBV12-4 and TRBJ2-2, with a tentative D call TRBD2 (7 bases). V lost 2 bases, J lost 0 bases, and 13 bases lay in between. The CDR3 is 17 residues long. The CDR3 loop is CASSLKGGGTNTGELFF. DNA of the CDR3: TGTGCCAGCAGTTTAAAAGGGGGGGGAACGAACACCGGGGAGCTGTTTTTT.

This clonotype appeared many times. The chain has TRBV6-6 and TRBJ1-6; D is unclear. Trimming pared 6 bases from V and 7 bases from J, leaving 10 bases between. Germline-derived CDR1 and CDR2 are MNHNY and SVGAGI (reference sequence). CDR3 length: 13 amino acids. CDR3 amino acids: CASRGGSNSPLHF. In nucleotides, the CDR3 is TGTGCCAGCAGGGGCGGGAGCAATTCACCCCTCCACTTT.

In its sample, this clonotype was seen a few times. V and J are TRBV10-3 and TRBJ2-7; D is perhaps TRBD1 (5 bases). Germline V CDR1 and CDR2: ENHRY, SYGVKD. This CDR3 has 15 residues. V was trimmed by 3 bases and J by 0 bases, leaving 12 bases between them. The CDR3 sequence is CAISDSQGLSYEQYF. In DNA form, the CDR3 reads TGTGCCATCAGTGATAGCCAGGGCCTCTCCTACGAGCAGTACTTC.

There are many counts of this clonotype. The rearrangement joins TRBV5-1 to TRBJ1-5; D remains unclear. The V gene's germline CDR1 is SGHRS and CDR2 YFSETQ. The CDR3 spans 14 residues. V was shortened by 5 bases and J by 3 bases, with 12 bases between the two germline ends. The CDR3 loop is CASRSGIDNQPQHF. The DNA for the CDR3 is TGCGCCAGCAGGTCGGGGATCGACAATCAGCCCCAGCATTTT.

This chain connects TRBV27 to TRBJ2-7, with D maybe TRBD1 (5 bases). The germline gives CDR1 MNHEY, CDR2 SMNVEV (reference sequence). The CDR3 totals 13 residues. Deletions cut 4 bases from V and 5 bases from J, with 12 bases between. The CDR3 is CASSSRQFNEQYV. The CDR3 bases are TGTGCCAGCAGTTCCCGACAGTTTAACGAGCAGTACGTC.

This clonotype has more than one count but fewer than ten. The chain links TRBV7-9 to TRBJ1-5; 7 nucleotides match TRBD1. The CDR3 has 17 residues. From germline, CDR1 is SEHNR and CDR2 FQNEAQ (reference sequence). Losses at the gene ends were 1 base for V and 0 bases for J; bases not matched to a gene: 6. The CDR3 coding sequence is TGTGCCAGCAGCTTAGGGCTGACAGGGCGTAGCAATCAGCCCCAGCATTTT. Its translation: CASSLGLTGRSNQPQHF.

Ten or more counts support this clonotype. This sequence joins TRBV12-3 or TRBV12-4 and TRBJ1-5, with D possibly matching TRBD1 (6 bases). The CDR3 spans 13 residues. The V end lost 4 bases, the J end lost 6 bases, and 10 bases lay between the germline ends. The CDR3 coding sequence is TGTGCCAGCAGTTCAGGGGCCGGTCAGCCCCAGCATTTT. Protein product: CASSSGAGQPQHF.

This clonotype occurred many times. CDR3 DNA sequence: TGCAGTGCTAGTTCCGGGAGTGGCTACACCTTC. Protein product: CSASSGSGYTF. The chain combines TRBV20-1 with TRBJ1-2, with D uncertain. This CDR3 has 11 residues. CDR1 and CDR2 (germline): DFQATT, SNEGSKA (reference sequence). Deletions cut 3 bases from V and 7 bases from J, with 9 bases between.

In its sample, this clonotype was seen many times. The chain is built from TRBV12-3 or TRBV12-4 and TRBJ2-1, with D unresolved. Trimming stripped 3 bases from V and 11 bases from J, with 8 bases between. The CDR3 totals 11 residues. The CDR3 region has the DNA TGTGCCAGCAGTTTCCTCGACCAGCAGTTCTTC. Translation: CASSFLDQQFF.

The CDR3 DNA reads as TGTGCCAGCAGCCAAGATCGGCTAGTTAAACACAATGAGCAGTTCTTC. Protein: CASSQDRLVKHNEQFF. This chain links TRBV3-1 with TRBJ2-1; D is unclear. The CDR3 is 16 residues long. Germline-derived CDR1 and CDR2 are LGHDT and YNNKEL (reference sequence). V shed 0 bases and J shed 5 bases, with 14 bases lying between them.

This clonotype was seen only a few times. This sequence joins TRBV6-2 or TRBV6-3 and TRBJ2-7; no firm D call. This CDR3 contains 14 residues. Deletions cut 6 bases from V and 3 bases from J, with 15 bases between. From germline, CDR1 is MNHEY and CDR2 SVGEGT. This CDR3 reads CASREPAAYYEQYF. DNA of the CDR3: TGTGCCAGCAGAGAACCGGCCGCCTACTACGAGCAGTACTTC.

The rearrangement joins TRBV12-3 or TRBV12-4 to TRBJ2-1, with 15 bases fitting TRBD2. This CDR3 spans 17 amino acids. The V gene end was trimmed by 6 bases and the J gene end by 7 bases; junction bases not matched to a gene: 10. CDR3 DNA sequence: TGTGCCAGCAGAGCCCCCGGGACTAGCGGGAGGCCAAATGAGCAGTTCTTC. Translated, it gives CASRAPGTSGRPNEQFF.

This clonotype was seen a handful of times. V is TRBV10-3 and J is TRBJ2-3, with unresolved D. The V end was cut by 4 bases, the J end by 6 bases, with 11 bases between. This CDR3 region has 13 residues. Germline V gene data show CDR1 as ENHRY and CDR2 as SYGVKD. This chain's CDR3 is CAISAGGADTQYF. CDR3 nucleotides: TGTGCCATCAGTGCCGGTGGCGCGGATACGCAGTATTTT.

V is TRBV6-1 and J is TRBJ2-1; D might be TRBD2 (6 bases). The germline V gene has CDR1 MNHNS and CDR2 SASEGT. V was shortened by 6 bases and J by 7 bases, with 13 bases between the two germline ends. The CDR3 totals 13 residues. CDR3 sequence reads: CASRGDLSNEQFF. CDR3 sequence (DNA): TGTGCCAGCAGAGGGGACTTGTCGAATGAGCAGTTCTTC.

This clonotype has a count of ten or more. The rearrangement links TRBV3-1 to TRBJ2-2; weak D call: TRBD2 (5 bases). Germline V lookup: CDR1 LGHDT, CDR2 YNNKEL (reference sequence). Between the trimmed V and J ends, which lost 3 bases and 4 bases, there was a span of 9 bases. CDR3 length: 14 amino acids. This CDR3 is CASSHPSGTGELFF. In DNA, the CDR3 is TGTGCCAGCAGCCACCCCAGCGGCACCGGGGAGCTGTTTTTT.

This clonotype appeared many times. V usage is TRBV6-1 and J usage is TRBJ2-1; either TRBD1 or TRBD2 may supply D (5 bases each). The V end lost 6 bases, the J end lost 6 bases, and 18 bases lay between the germline ends. The CDR3 spans 15 residues. Looked up from germline, CDR1 is MNHNS and CDR2 is SASEGT. CDR3 coding DNA: TGTGCCAGCAGATCCGGGACGCAGATTTTCAATGAGCAGTTCTTC. Its protein product is CASRSGTQIFNEQFF.

V and J are TRBV10-3 and TRBJ2-1; TRBD2 might be the D (6 bases). There are 13 residues in the CDR3. The germline V gene has CDR1 ENHRY and CDR2 SYGVKD. V lost 7 bases, J lost 2 bases, and 9 bases lay in between. This CDR3 is CAITGEAYNEQFF. DNA for the CDR3: TGTGCCATCACGGGGGAGGCCTACAATGAGCAGTTCTTC.